These 23 T cell receptor beta chains originate from one sample sequenced in a study of blood T cell repertoires in COVID-19. Clones were sequenced by immunoSEQ multiplex PCR, and TCRdb holds only the in-frame ones, with some missing. This sample carries some 110,000 clones, 65% to 85% of them seen once, and the ten largest clones take approximately 0.76%. What was sequenced was peripheral blood. Receptor source: an older woman with acute or convalescent COVID-19.

The V gene is TRBV11-2, the J gene TRBJ1-1; 8 bases fit TRBD1. Germline CDR1 SGHAT, CDR2 FQNNGV. The J segment lost 5 bases and the V segment lost 5 bases, leaving 10 bases of the junction unmatched. This CDR3 region has 15 residues. CDR3 residues: CASSPRTGSYTEAFF. CDR3 DNA sequence: TGTGCCAGCAGCCCCCGGACAGGGAGTTATACTGAAGCTTTCTTT.

The chain links TRBV11-2 to TRBJ2-7; 7 bases fit TRBD2. V lost 2 bases to trimming and J lost 7 bases; unmatched junction nucleotides: 8. This CDR3 spans 14 amino acids. CDR1 is SGHAT, CDR2 FQNNGV, per germline. CDR3 coding DNA: TGTGCCAGCAGCTTAAGGGGAGGGTTAGGGGAGCAGTACTTC. This encodes CASSLRGGLGEQYF.

The chain recombines TRBV15 with TRBJ1-4; 7 positions agree with TRBD1. The CDR3 loop spans 13 amino acids. Germline V gene sequence: CDR1 LNHNV, CDR2 YYDKDF (reference sequence). V shed 11 bases, J shed 10 bases, and the junction held 13 bases outside the gene matches. The DNA of the CDR3 is TGTGCCGCACAAAGGGGGCCTGAAGGAAAACTGTTTTTT. Translated, it gives CAAQRGPEGKLFF.

The rearrangement links TRBV29-1 to TRBJ1-4; no reliable D call. Trimming cost V 7 bases and J 0 bases, with 9 bases left between them. The length of the CDR3 is 13 residues. In germline, CDR1 is SQVTM, CDR2 ANQGSEA. In DNA form, the CDR3 reads TGCAGCGCTTACACATCAACTAATGAAAAACTGTTTTTT. This sequence encodes CSAYTSTNEKLFF.

This chain connects TRBV5-4 to TRBJ1-6; D might be TRBD1 (6 bases). This CDR3 contains 14 residues. V dropped 6 bases and J dropped 8 bases, with 15 bases sitting between them. The germline gives CDR1 SGHNT, CDR2 YYREEE (reference sequence). DNA for the CDR3: TGTGCCAGCACCATGACAGGCGGACATTCACCCCTCCACTTT. Protein: CASTMTGGHSPLHF. Looking up the rest from reference TRBV5-4 and TRBJ1-6 gives the full variable domain: ETGVTQSPTHLIKTRGQQVTLRCSSQSGHNTVSWYQQALGQGPQFIFQYYREEENGRGNFPPRFSGLQFPNYSSELNVNALELDDSALYLCASTMTGGHSPLHFGNGTRLTVT.

The chain employs TRBV5-4 and TRBJ1-6; possibly TRBD1 for D (6 bases). This CDR3 comprises 15 residues. With 0 bases removed from V and 4 bases from J, the gap between germline ends came to 8 bases. CDR1 is SGHNT, CDR2 YYREEE, per germline (reference sequence). The CDR3 DNA is TGTGCCAGCAGCTTGGGGACAGCTTATAATTCACCCCTCCACTTT. Its translation is CASSLGTAYNSPLHF. The entire variable domain, with the rest obtained from reference TRBV5-4 and TRBJ1-6, is as follows: ETGVTQSPTHLIKTRGQQVTLRCSSQSGHNTVSWYQQALGQGPQFIFQYYREEENGRGNFPPRFSGLQFPNYSSELNVNALELDDSALYLCASSLGTAYNSPLHFGNGTRLTVT.

The chain recombines TRBV5-1 with TRBJ1-1, with 11 bases lining up with TRBD1. This CDR3 is 20 amino acids long. J gave up 5 bases and V 0 bases, and 18 bases lay outside the gene matches. From germline, CDR1 is SGHRS and CDR2 YFSETQ. The CDR3 region is CASSLAVMGRTGGARTEAFF. CDR3 coding DNA: TGCGCCAGCAGCTTGGCCGTTATGGGTAGGACAGGGGGCGCTAGGACTGAAGCTTTCTTT.

This chain joins TRBV29-1 and TRBJ2-1; maybe TRBD1 (6 bases). There are 17 residues in the CDR3. The V gene lost 5 bases and the J gene lost 6 bases, with 26 bases spanning the gap. CDR1 and CDR2 from the germline V gene are SQVTM and ANQGSEA. CDR3 nucleotide sequence: TGCAGCGTTACCAAGGGTAATCAGGCGTTGGGGGCCAATGAGCAGTTCTTC. Protein: CSVTKGNQALGANEQFF.

The chain uses TRBV24-1 and TRBJ2-7; a weak D match, TRBD1 (6 bases). The CDR3 sequence is 13 residues long. V lost 5 bases, J lost 7 bases, and 14 bases lay in between. CDR1 is KGHDR, CDR2 SFDVKD, per germline. CDR3 residues: CATSVGALNEQYF. The CDR3 DNA reads as TGTGCCACCAGTGTGGGGGCGCTTAATGAGCAGTACTTC.

The CDR3 sequence: CASSHPAARDYGYTF. In nucleotides, the CDR3 is TGTGCCAGCAGTCATCCCGCGGCCCGAGACTATGGCTACACCTTC. J is TRBJ1-2 and V is TRBV14; D is undetermined. Per the germline V gene, CDR1 is SGHDN and CDR2 is FVKESK. This CDR3 has 15 amino acids. V dropped 6 bases and J dropped 3 bases, with 17 bases sitting between them.

With regard to this clone: The same CDR3 also results from other DNA sequences found in this sample. The J gene is TRBJ1-2, the V gene TRBV5-1; the D is unclear. V was cut by 0 bases and J by 0 bases, with 6 bases left in between. Germline CDR1 and CDR2: SGHRS and YFSETQ. The CDR3 runs 14 residues. Here the CDR3 reads CASSLDRANYGYTF. The DNA for the CDR3 is TGCGCCAGCAGCTTGGACAGAGCTAACTATGGCTACACCTTC.

J is TRBJ1-2 and V is TRBV7-9; weak D call: TRBD1 (5 bases). Between the trimmed V and J ends, which lost 3 bases and 0 bases, there was a span of 11 bases. Germline V lookup: CDR1 SEHNR, CDR2 FQNEAQ (reference sequence). The CDR3 runs to 15 residues. CDR3 loop: CASSLNGGTNYGYTF. CDR3 DNA sequence: TGTGCCAGCAGCTTGAACGGGGGGACTAACTATGGCTACACCTTC.

The V call is TRBV19, the J call TRBJ1-2; D uncertain. The CDR3 runs 17 residues. Germline assignment: CDR1 LNHDA and CDR2 SQIVND (reference sequence). The V end was cut by 4 bases, the J end by 4 bases, with 22 bases between. CDR3 region: CASSTFPSREPSYGYTF. For the CDR3, the DNA is TGTGCCAGTAGTACCTTCCCTTCCCGAGAACCCTCCTATGGCTACACCTTC.

V gene TRBV10-3 combines with J gene TRBJ2-1, with 12 bases matching TRBD2. V lost 4 bases, J lost 1 base, and 11 bases stayed unmatched. Germline loops: CDR1 ENHRY, CDR2 SYGVKD. The CDR3 has 19 residues. The CDR3 nucleotides read TGTGCCATCAGTGGACCTAGCGGGGGGGGTATGATATCCTACAATGAGCAGTTCTTC. Translation: CAISGPSGGGMISYNEQFF.

V usage is TRBV18 and J usage is TRBJ2-1; TRBD2 aligns across 7 bases. Germline CDR1 and CDR2: KGHSH and LQKENI. The V segment lost 2 bases and the J segment 4 bases; nucleotides outside the gene matches: 8. This CDR3 contains 16 residues. Here the CDR3 reads CASSPLIRGGYNEQFF. CDR3 nucleotide sequence: TGTGCCAGCTCACCATTAATACGCGGGGGTTACAATGAGCAGTTCTTC.

This clone showed up just once. The rearrangement uses TRBV24-1 and TRBJ2-6, with D possibly matching TRBD1 (6 bases). The V end lost 4 bases, the J end lost 6 bases, and 9 bases lay between the germline ends. This CDR3 comprises 14 residues. CDR1 is KGHDR, CDR2 SFDVKD, per germline. The chain's CDR3 is CATSEQGMANVLTF. CDR3 nucleotide sequence: TGTGCCACCAGTGAGCAGGGGATGGCCAACGTCCTGACTTTC.

This chain uses TRBV18 with TRBJ2-3; 7 bases map to TRBD2. V lost 3 bases, J lost 5 bases, and 5 bases stayed unmatched. The CDR3 loop spans 14 amino acids. Looked up from germline, CDR1 is KGHSH and CDR2 is LQKENI. CDR3 protein: CASSPPTSVDTQYF. In DNA, the CDR3 is TGTGCCAGCTCACCGCCCACTAGCGTAGATACGCAGTATTTT.

This chain links TRBV5-6 with TRBJ2-1, with 10 bases that match TRBD1. V trimming: 4 bases; J trimming: 1 base; junction bases outside the gene matches: 2. This CDR3 is built from 15 residues. Germline V lookup: CDR1 SGHDT, CDR2 YYEEEE. The CDR3 loop reads CASSQDRGSYNEQFF. CDR3 nucleotide sequence: TGTGCCAGCAGCCAGGACAGGGGGTCCTACAATGAGCAGTTCTTC.

This chain links TRBV5-1 with TRBJ1-1; no reliable D call. Trimming shortened V by 0 bases and J by 2 bases, and 8 bases separated the two germline ends. Looked up from germline, CDR1 is SGHRS and CDR2 is YFSETQ. This CDR3 spans 14 amino acids. DNA of the CDR3: TGCGCCAGCAGCTTGGACGGGAAAAACACTGAAGCTTTCTTT. This encodes CASSLDGKNTEAFF.

This chain joins TRBV12-5 and TRBJ1-6; D may be TRBD1 (5 bases). CDR1 LGHNT and CDR2 FRNRAP come from the germline V gene. The CDR3 spans 16 residues. V shed 6 bases and J shed 0 bases, with 12 bases lying between them. Written as DNA, the CDR3 is TGTGCTAGTGGGACTCCAGGGAACTCCTATAATTCACCCCTCCACTTT. It is translated as CASGTPGNSYNSPLHF.

The rearrangement joins TRBV6-5 to TRBJ2-2, with 9 bases aligning to TRBD1. The V gene's germline CDR1 is MNHEY and CDR2 SVGAGI. The CDR3 runs to 15 residues. With V trimmed by 7 bases and J by 3 bases, 6 bases remained unmatched. The CDR3 reads CASNPGTGYTGELFF. For the CDR3, the DNA is TGTGCCAGCAATCCCGGGACAGGGTACACCGGGGAGCTGTTTTTT.

This rearrangement joins TRBV25-1 to TRBJ1-4, with D possibly TRBD1 on 6 matching bases. Germline V gene sequence: CDR1 MGHDK, CDR2 SYGVNS. V was trimmed by 4 bases and J by 8 bases, leaving 8 bases between them. The CDR3 has 12 amino acids. CDR3 in DNA: TGTGCCAGCAGTGGACAGGCGGAAAAACTGTTTTTT. Translating gives CASSGQAEKLFF.

V gene TRBV5-1 combines with J gene TRBJ2-7; 10 bases agree with TRBD2. Germline V gene data show CDR1 as SGHRS and CDR2 as YFSETQ. Trimming took 4 bases from V and 5 from J; bases not matched to a gene: 9. The CDR3 is made up of 15 amino acids. CDR3 bases: TGCGCCAGCAGCGGATCGAGCGGGAGGGCCCACGAGCAGTACTTC. It codes for CASSGSSGRAHEQYF.